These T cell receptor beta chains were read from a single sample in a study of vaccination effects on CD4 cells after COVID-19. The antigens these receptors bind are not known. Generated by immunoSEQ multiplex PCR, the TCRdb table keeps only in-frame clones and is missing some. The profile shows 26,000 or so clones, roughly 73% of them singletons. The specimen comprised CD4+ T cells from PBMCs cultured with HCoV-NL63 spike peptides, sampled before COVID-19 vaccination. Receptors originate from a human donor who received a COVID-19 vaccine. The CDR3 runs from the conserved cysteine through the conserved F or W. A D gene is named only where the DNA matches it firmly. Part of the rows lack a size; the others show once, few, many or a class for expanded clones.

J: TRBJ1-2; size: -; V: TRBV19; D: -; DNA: TGTGCCAGTGCGGACCTCTATGGCTACACCTTC; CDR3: CASADLYGYTF
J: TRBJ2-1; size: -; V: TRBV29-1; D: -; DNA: TGCAGCGTTGAACCCAGGGAAGTGAGCTCCTACAATGAGCAGTTCTTC; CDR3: CSVEPREVSSYNEQFF
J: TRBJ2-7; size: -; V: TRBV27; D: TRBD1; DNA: TGTGCCAGCAGCCCCCTGGGACAGTCTAGCGAGCAGTACTTC; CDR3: CASSPLGQSSEQYF
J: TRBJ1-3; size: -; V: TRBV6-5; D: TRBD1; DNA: TGTGCCAGCATTCGATGGACAGGTTTGGGAAACACCATATATTTT; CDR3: CASIRWTGLGNTIYF
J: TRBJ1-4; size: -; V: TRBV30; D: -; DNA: TGTGCCTGGGACAAATTGTCTGAAAAACTGTTTTTT; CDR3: CAWDKLSEKLFF
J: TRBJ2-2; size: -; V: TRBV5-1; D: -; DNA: TGCGCCAGCAGCTTGGAACAGGGCACCGGGGAGCTGTTTTTT; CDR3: CASSLEQGTGELFF
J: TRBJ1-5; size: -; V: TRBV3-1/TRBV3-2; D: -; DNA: TGTGCCAGCAGCCAGACAGACAATCAGCCCCAGCATTTT; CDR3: CASSQTDNQPQHF
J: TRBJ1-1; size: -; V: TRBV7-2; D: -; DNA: TGTGCCAGCAGCTTAGTGCGGGGCAGGGTGGGCCCTGAAGCTTTCTTT; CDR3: CASSLVRGRVGPEAFF
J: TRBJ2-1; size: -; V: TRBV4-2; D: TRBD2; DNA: TGTGCCAGCAGCCCGAGGACTAGCGGGAGCTCCTACAATGAGCAGTTCTTC; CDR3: CASSPRTSGSSYNEQFF
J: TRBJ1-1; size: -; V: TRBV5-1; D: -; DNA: TGCGCCAGCAGCCCCTGGGGGTCAAACACTGAAGCTTTCTTT; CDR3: CASSPWGSNTEAFF
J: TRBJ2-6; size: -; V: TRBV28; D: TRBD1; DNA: TGTGCCAGCAGGTCCGGGACAGGGGGCCGTGGGGCCAACGTCCTGACTTTC; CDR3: CASRSGTGGRGANVLTF
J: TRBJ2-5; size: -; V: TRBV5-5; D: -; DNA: TGTGCCAGCAGCTTGGCCTGGAGCCAAGAGACCCAGTACTTC; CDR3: CASSLAWSQETQYF
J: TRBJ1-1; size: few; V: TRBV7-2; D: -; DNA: TGTGCCAGCAGCTTAAAGGGGCAGATCACTGAAGCTTTCTTT; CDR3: CASSLKGQITEAFF
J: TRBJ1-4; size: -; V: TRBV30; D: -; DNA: TGTGCCTGCCAGACAGGAGGGTGGGAAAAACTGTTTTTT; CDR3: CACQTGGWEKLFF
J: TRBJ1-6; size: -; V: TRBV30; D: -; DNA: TGTGCCTGGAATCGGGGTTCACCCCTCCACTTT; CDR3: CAWNRGSPLHF
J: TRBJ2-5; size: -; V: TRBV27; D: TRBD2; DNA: TGTGCCAGCAGTTTTTCTAGCGGAGGGGCAGAGACCCAGTACTTC; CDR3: CASSFSSGGAETQYF
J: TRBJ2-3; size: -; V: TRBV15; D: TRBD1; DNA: TGTGCCACCAGCAGAGGAGGACAGGTAACAGATACGCAGTATTTT; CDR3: CATSRGGQVTDTQYF
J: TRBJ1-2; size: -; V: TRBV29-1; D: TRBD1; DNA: TGCAGCGTTGAAGGGGGGACAGCCACTAACTATGGCTACACCTTC; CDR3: CSVEGGTATNYGYTF
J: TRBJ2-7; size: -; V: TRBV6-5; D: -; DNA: TGTGCCAGCAGTTACTCGGGCAGGGGTGCCTACGAGCAGTACTTC; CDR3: CASSYSGRGAYEQYF
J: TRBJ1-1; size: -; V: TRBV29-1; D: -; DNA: TGCAGCGTTGAACTGAACACTGAAGCTTTCTTT; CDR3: CSVELNTEAFF
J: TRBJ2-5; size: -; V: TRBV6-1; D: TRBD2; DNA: TGTGCCAGCAGTGAAGTGTTAGCGGGGGGCAAAGAGACCCAGTACTTC; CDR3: CASSEVLAGGKETQYF
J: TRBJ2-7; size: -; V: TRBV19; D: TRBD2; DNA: TGTGCCAGTAGTCGACTACTGGGCGGGAGGACGTACGAGCAGTACTTC; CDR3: CASSRLLGGRTYEQYF
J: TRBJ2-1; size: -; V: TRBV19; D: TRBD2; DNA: TGTGCCAGTACTTTGACTAGCGGGAGGAAAGAGCAGTTCTTC; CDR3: CASTLTSGRKEQFF
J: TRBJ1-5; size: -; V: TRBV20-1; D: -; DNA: TGCAGTGCTAGTCCATACGGGGATAGCAATCAGCCCCAGCATTTT; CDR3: CSASPYGDSNQPQHF
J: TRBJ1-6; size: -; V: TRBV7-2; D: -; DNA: TGTGCCAGCAGCTTACCCTGGGGGGGTTCACCCCTCCACTTT; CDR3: CASSLPWGGSPLHF
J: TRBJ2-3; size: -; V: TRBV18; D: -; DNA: TGTGCCAGCTCACAGAGGGGCAATCCTCGCACAGATACGCAGTATTTT; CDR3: CASSQRGNPRTDTQYF
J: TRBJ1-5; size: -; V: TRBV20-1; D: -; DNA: TGCAGTGCTACCTTGACCCAGCATTTT; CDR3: CSATLTQHF
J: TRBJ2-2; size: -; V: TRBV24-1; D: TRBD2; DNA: TGTGCCACCAGTGATTCTACTAGCGTCGGCACCGGGGAGCTGTTTTTT; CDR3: CATSDSTSVGTGELFF
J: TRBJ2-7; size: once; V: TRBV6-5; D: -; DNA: TGTGCCAGCACAGGGGCTACGTACGAGCAGTACTTC; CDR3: CASTGATYEQYF
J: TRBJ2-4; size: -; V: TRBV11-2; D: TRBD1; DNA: TGTGCCAGCAGCTCTTTGACAGGGTCAGGCATTCAGTACTTC; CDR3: CASSSLTGSGIQYF
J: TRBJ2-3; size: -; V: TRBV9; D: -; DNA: TGTGCCAGCAGCGTATCCCCGGGAGATACGCAGTATTTT; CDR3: CASSVSPGDTQYF
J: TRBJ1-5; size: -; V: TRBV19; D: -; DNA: TGTGCCAGTAATAGAATTGGGGGGCAGCCCCAGCATTTT; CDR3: CASNRIGGQPQHF
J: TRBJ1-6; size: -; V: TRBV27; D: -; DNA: TGTGCCAGCAGGGTTACGGCGACCGGGGGTGTGAATTCACCCCTCCACTTT; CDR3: CASRVTATGGVNSPLHF
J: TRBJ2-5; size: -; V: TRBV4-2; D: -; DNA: TGTGCCAGCAGCCAAGAGGGAGGCGAGACCCAGTACTTC; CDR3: CASSQEGGETQYF
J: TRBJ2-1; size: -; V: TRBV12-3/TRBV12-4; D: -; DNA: TGTGCCAGCAGTTTTGCGGGGTCCGAGCAGTTCTTC; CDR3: CASSFAGSEQFF
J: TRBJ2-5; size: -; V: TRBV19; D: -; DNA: TGTGCCAGTAAAAGCGCCACACAAGAGACCCAGTACTTC; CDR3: CASKSATQETQYF
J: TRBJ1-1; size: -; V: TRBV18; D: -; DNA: TGTGCCAGCTCACCGAGCCAGAACACTGAAGCTTTCTTT; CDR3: CASSPSQNTEAFF